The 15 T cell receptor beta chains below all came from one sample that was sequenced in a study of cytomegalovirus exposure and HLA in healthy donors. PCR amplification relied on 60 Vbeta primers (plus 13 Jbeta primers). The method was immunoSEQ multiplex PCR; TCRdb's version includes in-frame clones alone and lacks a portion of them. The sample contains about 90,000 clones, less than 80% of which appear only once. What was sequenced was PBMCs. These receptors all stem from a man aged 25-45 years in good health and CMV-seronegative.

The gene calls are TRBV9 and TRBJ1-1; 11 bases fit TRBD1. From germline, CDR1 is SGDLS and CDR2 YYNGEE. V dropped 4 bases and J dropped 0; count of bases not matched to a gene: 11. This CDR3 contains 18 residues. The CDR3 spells CASSTGQGAREMNTEAFF. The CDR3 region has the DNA TGTGCCAGCAGCACCGGACAGGGGGCGCGAGAAATGAACACTGAAGCTTTCTTT.

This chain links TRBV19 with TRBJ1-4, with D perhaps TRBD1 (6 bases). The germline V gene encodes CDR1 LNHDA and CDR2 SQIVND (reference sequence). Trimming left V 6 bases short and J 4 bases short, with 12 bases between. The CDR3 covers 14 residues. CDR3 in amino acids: CASRKRGGNEKLFF. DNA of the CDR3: TGTGCCAGTAGGAAGAGGGGGGGTAATGAAAAACTGTTTTTT.

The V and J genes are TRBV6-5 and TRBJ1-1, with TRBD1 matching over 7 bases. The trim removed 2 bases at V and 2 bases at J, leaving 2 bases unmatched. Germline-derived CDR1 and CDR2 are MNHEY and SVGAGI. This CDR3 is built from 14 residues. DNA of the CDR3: TGTGCCAGCAGTTACACAGGGGACAACACTGAAGCTTTCTTT. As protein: CASSYTGDNTEAFF.

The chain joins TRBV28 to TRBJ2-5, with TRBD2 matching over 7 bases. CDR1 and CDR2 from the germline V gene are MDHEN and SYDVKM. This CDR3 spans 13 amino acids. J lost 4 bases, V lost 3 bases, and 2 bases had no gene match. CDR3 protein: CASSLSGGETQYF. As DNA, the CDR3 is TGTGCCAGCAGTTTGTCGGGAGGAGAGACCCAGTACTTC.

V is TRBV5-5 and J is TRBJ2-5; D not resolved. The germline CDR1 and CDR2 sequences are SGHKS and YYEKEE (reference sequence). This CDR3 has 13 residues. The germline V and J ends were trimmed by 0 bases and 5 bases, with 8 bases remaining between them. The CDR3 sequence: CASSLGAWETQYF. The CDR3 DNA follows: TGTGCCAGCAGCTTGGGGGCTTGGGAGACCCAGTACTTC.

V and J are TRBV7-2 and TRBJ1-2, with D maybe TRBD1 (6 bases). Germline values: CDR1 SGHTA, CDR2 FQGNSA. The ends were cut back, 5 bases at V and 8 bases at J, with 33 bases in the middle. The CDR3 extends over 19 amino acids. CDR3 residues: CASSPYGQGRFTMGGGYTF. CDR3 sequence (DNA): TGTGCCAGCAGCCCTTACGGTCAGGGGAGGTTCACCATGGGAGGGGGCTACACCTTC.

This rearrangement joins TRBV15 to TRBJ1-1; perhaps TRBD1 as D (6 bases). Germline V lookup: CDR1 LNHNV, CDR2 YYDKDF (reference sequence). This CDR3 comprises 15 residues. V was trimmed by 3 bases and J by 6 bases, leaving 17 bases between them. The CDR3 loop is CATSSPTRGIAEAFF. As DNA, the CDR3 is TGTGCCACCAGCAGTCCGACCAGGGGAATAGCTGAAGCTTTCTTT.

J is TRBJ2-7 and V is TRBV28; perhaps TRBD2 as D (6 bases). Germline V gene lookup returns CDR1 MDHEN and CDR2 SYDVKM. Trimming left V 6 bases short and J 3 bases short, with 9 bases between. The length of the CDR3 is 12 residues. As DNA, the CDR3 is TGTGCCAGCAGGGGGACTTACTACGAGCAGTACTTC. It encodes CASRGTYYEQYF.

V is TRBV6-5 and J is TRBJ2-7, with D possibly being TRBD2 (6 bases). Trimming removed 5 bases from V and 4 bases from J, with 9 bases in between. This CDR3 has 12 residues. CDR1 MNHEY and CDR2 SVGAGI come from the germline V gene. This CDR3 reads CASSPGGYEQYF. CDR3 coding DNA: TGTGCCAGCAGTCCTGGGGGGTACGAGCAGTACTTC.

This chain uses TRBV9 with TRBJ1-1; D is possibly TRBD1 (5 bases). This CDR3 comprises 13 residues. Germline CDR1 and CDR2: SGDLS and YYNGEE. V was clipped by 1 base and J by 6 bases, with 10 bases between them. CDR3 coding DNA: TGTGCCAGCAGCGTAACTCAGGGTTCTGAAGCTTTCTTT. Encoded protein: CASSVTQGSEAFF.

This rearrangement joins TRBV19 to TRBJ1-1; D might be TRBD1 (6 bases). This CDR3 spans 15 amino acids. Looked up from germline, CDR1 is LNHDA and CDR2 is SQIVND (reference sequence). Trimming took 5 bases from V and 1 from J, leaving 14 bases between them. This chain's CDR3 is CASSPSWTANTEAFF. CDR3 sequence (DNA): TGTGCCAGTAGTCCATCATGGACAGCGAACACTGAAGCTTTCTTT.

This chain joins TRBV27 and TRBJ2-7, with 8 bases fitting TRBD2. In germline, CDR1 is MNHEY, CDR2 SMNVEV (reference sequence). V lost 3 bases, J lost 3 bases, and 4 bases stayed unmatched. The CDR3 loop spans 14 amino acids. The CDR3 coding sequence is TGTGCCAGCAGTTTTGCGGGGGGTGACTACGAGCAGTACTTC. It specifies CASSFAGGDYEQYF.

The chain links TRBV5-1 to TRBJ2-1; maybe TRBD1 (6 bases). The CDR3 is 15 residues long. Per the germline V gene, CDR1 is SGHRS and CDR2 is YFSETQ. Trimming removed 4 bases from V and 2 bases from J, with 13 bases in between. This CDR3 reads CASSEQGLTYNEQFF. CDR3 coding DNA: TGCGCCAGCAGCGAACAGGGATTGACCTACAATGAGCAGTTCTTC.

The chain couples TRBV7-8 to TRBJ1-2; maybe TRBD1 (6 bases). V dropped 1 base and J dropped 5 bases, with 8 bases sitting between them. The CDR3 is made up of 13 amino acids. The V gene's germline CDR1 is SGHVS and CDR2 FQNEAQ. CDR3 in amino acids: CASSLGTDYGYTF. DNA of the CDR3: TGTGCCAGCAGCTTAGGGACAGATTATGGCTACACCTTC.

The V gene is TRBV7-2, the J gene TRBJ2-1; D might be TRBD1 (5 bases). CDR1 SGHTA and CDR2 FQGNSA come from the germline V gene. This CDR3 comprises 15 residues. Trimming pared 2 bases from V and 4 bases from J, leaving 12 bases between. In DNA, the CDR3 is TGTGCCAGCAGCTTATCAGGGTCGCCTTACAATGAGCAGTTCTTC. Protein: CASSLSGSPYNEQFF. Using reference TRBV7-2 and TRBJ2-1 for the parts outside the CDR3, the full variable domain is GAGVSQSPSNKVTEKGKDVELRCDPISGHTALYWYRQSLGQGLEFLIYFQGNSAPDKSGLPSDRFSAERTGGSVSTLTIQRTQQEDSAVYLCASSLSGSPYNEQFFGPGTRLTVL.